The 3 T cell receptor beta chains below were found in one sample sequenced in a study of blood T cell repertoires in COVID-19. Profiling relied on immunoSEQ multiplex PCR, and the TCRdb table lists in-frame clones only, not all of them. This table holds over 110,000 clones, approximately 80% found once. Specimen: peripheral blood. These receptors all come from a man between 65 and 85 years old who had recovered from COVID-19.

This clone was seen more than once but under ten times. This chain joins TRBV7-2 and TRBJ2-3, with 8 bases that match TRBD2. V shed 5 bases and J 4 bases; nucleotides not matched to a gene: 14. In germline, CDR1 is SGHTA, CDR2 FQGNSA. The CDR3 has 17 residues. CDR3 DNA: TGTGCCAGCAGCCCCCCCGGTGCGCGGGAGGTAGCAGATACGCAGTATTTT. Its protein product is CASSPPGAREVADTQYF.

For this clone: Distinct nucleotide sequences in the sample also encode this CDR3. This chain links TRBV2 with TRBJ2-7; D perhaps matches TRBD2 (5 bases). This CDR3 is 13 amino acids long. V lost 4 bases to trimming and J lost 3 bases, with 10 bases between them. From germline, CDR1 is SNHLY and CDR2 FYNNEI. The CDR3 here is CASSGLADYEQYF. DNA of the CDR3: TGTGCCAGCAGTGGCCTAGCAGACTACGAGCAGTACTTC.

V and J are TRBV11-2 and TRBJ2-1; 8 nucleotides match TRBD1. Germline CDR1 is SGHAT and CDR2 is FQNNGV. CDR3 length equals 16 residues. The J segment lost 9 bases and the V segment lost 1 base, leaving 11 bases of the junction unmatched. For the CDR3, the DNA is TGTGCCAGCAGCTTAGTTCAGGGGGCCCGGGGGAGTGAGCAGTTCTTC. Translation: CASSLVQGARGSEQFF.